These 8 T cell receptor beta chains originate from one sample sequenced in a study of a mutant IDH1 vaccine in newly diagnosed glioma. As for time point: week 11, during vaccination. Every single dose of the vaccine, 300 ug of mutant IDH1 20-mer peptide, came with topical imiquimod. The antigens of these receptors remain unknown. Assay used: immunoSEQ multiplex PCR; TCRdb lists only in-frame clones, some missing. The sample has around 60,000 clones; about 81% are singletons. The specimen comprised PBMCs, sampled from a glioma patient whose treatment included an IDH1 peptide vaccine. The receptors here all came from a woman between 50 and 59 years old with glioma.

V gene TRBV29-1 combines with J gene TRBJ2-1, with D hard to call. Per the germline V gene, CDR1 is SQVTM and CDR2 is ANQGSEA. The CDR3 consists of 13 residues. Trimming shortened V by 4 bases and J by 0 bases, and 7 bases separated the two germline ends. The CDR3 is CSVVHSSYNEQFF. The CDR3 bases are TGCAGCGTTGTCCACAGCTCCTACAATGAGCAGTTCTTC.

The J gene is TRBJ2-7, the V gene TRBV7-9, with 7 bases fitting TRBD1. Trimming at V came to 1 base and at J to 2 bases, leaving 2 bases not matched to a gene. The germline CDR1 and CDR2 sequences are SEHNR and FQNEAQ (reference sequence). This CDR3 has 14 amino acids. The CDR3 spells CASSLDQGAYEQYF. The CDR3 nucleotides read TGTGCCAGCAGCTTAGACCAGGGGGCCTACGAGCAGTACTTC.

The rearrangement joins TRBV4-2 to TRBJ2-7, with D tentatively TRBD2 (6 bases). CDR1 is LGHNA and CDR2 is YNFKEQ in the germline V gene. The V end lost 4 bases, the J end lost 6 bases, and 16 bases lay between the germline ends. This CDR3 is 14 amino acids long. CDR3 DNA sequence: TGTGCCAGCAGCCTGGGGGGAAGGGTGGCCGAGCAGTACTTC. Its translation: CASSLGGRVAEQYF.

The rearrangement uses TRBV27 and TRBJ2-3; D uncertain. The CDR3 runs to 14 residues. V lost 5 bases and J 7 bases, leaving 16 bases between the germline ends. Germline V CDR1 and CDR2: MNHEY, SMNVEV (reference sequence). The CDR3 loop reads CASSLHPERNTQYF. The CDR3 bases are TGTGCCAGCAGTCTCCATCCAGAGCGAAATACGCAGTATTTT.

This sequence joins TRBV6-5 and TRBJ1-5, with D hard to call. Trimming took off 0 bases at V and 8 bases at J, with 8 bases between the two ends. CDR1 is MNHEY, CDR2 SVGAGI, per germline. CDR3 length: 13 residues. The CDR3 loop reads CASSYSAGEPQHF. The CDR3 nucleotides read TGTGCCAGCAGTTACTCCGCCGGGGAGCCCCAGCATTTT.

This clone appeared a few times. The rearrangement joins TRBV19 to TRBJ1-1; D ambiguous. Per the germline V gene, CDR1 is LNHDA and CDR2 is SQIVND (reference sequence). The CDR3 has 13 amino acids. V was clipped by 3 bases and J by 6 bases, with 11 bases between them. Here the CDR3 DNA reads TGTGCCAGTAGTATTCTCAGAAAAGCTGAAGCTTTCTTT. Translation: CASSILRKAEAFF.

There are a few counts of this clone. The CDR3 DNA follows: TGTGCCAGCAGCCAAGATAGGGGCCAGAACTATGGCTACACCTTC. It translates to CASSQDRGQNYGYTF. The chain is built from TRBV4-2 and TRBJ1-2; D is perhaps TRBD1 (5 bases). The V and J ends lost 0 bases and 2 bases respectively, with 10 bases between them. The germline V gene has CDR1 LGHNA and CDR2 YNFKEQ. This CDR3 region has 15 residues.

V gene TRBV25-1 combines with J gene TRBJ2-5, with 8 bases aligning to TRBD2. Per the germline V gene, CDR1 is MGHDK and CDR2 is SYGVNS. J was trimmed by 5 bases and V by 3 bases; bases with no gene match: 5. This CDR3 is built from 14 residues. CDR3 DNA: TGTGCCAGCAGTGAGAGAGGCGGGGGGGAGACCCAGTACTTC. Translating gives CASSERGGGETQYF.